This T cell receptor beta chain was recovered during a study of blood T cell repertoires in COVID-19 (dated by TCRdb to between 2020 and 2021). Regarding the research as a whole: Collaborator samples came from the United States, Italy and Spain and covered acute and convalescent phases of COVID-19. Where HLA class I and class II types were available, the types were taken from metadata supplied by the sample provider, not from assay-based typing. The material from the prospective study consisted of cDNA or gDNA derived from T cells, B-cell-depleted T cells, or PBMCs. Samples came from the ongoing ImmuneRACE study (first 160 participants) plus 1,254 subjects from 6 global collaborators. The sample metadata nearly always contained a de-identified subject ID, COVID-19 status, age in years and sex. The repertoires were made available in a free public database intended to serve as a resource for research on the immune response to SARS-CoV-2. Deeply sampled blood TCRbeta repertoires from subjects exposed to, actively infected with, or recovered from COVID-19 were included in the dataset. Summary of the overall study and its limitations: The amount of clinical and demographic metadata varied by source and participant and was provided uncurated.

Based on the germline V gene, the CDR1 and CDR2 sequences are SGHRS and YFSETQ. CDR3 length: 14 amino acids, cysteine to phenylalanine. Only the CDR3 region is kept as DNA, spanning 42 bases read in frame from base 1. V is cut by 0 bases and J by 7 bases, and the space between the germline ends is 14 bases. One collaborating source in Seattle enrolled patients while the patients were actively infected and followed the patients over time throughout the course of disease. Collaborating institutions collected whole blood in K2EDTA tubes following their own protocols. For TCRbeta analysis, collaborator samples were shipped as frozen whole blood, as isolated PBMCs, or as DNA extracted from either sample type. On this clone: The target of this receptor is not known. Within one base of it there is no much larger clone, and no base qualities were kept.

TCRbeta CDR3 regions were amplified from genomic DNA by means of the immunoSEQ Assay, a bias-controlled multiplex PCR. As for the authors' bioinformatics: Nucleated cell counts per sample were estimated from amplification of reference gene primers within the assay. To quantify the absolute abundance of each unique TCRbeta CDR3 rearrangement, sequence reads were collapsed and filtered. Productive Simpson clonality was computed per sample as the square root of Simpson's diversity index over productive rearrangements. TCRdb's version of the immuneACCESS table is confined to in-frame rearrangements and falls short of the full clone set. An unresolved V gene accounts for under half of the shortfall where checked; the remainder is of unknown origin. V and J calls and clone size follow that table, whereas D and trimming were derived from the DNA. The sample table lists hundreds of thousands of clones, 65% to 85% of them with a count of one. The ten largest clones take up around 1.3% of the sample.

The TCR comes from a woman aged 25 to 39 with COVID-19, enrolled during active disease. The chain uses TRBV5-1 and TRBJ2-7; a weak D assignment points to TRBD2 (5 bases agree). Sequenced material: peripheral blood. In nucleotide form, the sequence is TGCGCCAGCAGCTTGGTTTCCACTAGGAGGGAGCAGTACTTC. The encoded protein is CASSLVSTRREQYF.